A single T cell receptor (beta chain) is shown here with its context. Profiled with immunoSEQ multiplex PCR; TCRdb holds only in-frame clones, not every one. In the table there are 60,000 to 90,000 clones, nearly 98% of which are singletons. These data are taken from a study of technical replicates of blood from several donors. The CDR3 contains 14 residues. CDR1 SEHNR and CDR2 FQNEAQ come from the germline V gene (reference sequence). V was pared by 2 bases and J by 0 bases, with 6 bases between. The source of this sequence is a human donor in good health. J is TRBJ2-3 and V is TRBV7-9; no clear D. Material: T cells isolated from PBMCs. DNA for the CDR3: TGTGCCAGCAGCTTATGGCCTAGCACAGATACGCAGTATTTT. The encoded protein is CASSLWPSTDTQYF.